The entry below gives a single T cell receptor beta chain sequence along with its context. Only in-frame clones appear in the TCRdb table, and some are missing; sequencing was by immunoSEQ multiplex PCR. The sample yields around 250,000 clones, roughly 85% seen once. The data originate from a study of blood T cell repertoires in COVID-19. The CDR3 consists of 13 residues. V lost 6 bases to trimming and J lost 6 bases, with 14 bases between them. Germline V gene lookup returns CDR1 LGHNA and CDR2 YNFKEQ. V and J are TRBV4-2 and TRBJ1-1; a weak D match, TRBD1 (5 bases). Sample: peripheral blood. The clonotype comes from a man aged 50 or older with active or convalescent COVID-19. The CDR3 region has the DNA TGTGCCAGCAGGAAGGGGTCTCTCTCTGAAGCTTTCTTT. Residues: CASRKGSLSEAFF.